A selection of T cell receptor beta chains follows, all from one sample in a study of T cell responses to AZD1222 COVID-19 vaccine. The protocol was immunoSEQ multiplex PCR, while the TCRdb copy is restricted to in-frame clones and leaves out a portion. This table has over 30,000 clones, roughly 85% appearing once. The sample was peripheral blood, taken 28 days after the second dose of the MenACWY control vaccine. These receptors were collected from an adult who received the MenACWY meningococcal vaccine as a control. The CDR3 runs from the conserved cysteine through the conserved F or W. Size is omitted from some rows. Given values are once, few, many or a class for expanded clones.

once TRBJ1-2 TRBV27 CASSPLPANYGYTF
NA TRBJ2-1 TRBV7-2 CASSFRTSAYNEQFF
NA TRBJ2-5 TRBV19 CASSTGTGGETQYF
NA TRBJ2-1 TRBV10-1 CASSEDGTGEQFF
NA TRBJ2-1 TRBV10-1 CASSVGLVSYNEQFF
NA TRBJ1-3 TRBV7-2 CASSRDWRMNTIYF
NA TRBJ2-2 TRBV3-1/TRBV3-2 CASLNGDTGELFF
NA TRBJ2-7 TRBV7-2 CASSLSPYEQYF
NA TRBJ2-3 TRBV19 CASSIRTGGLRDTQYF
NA TRBJ2-1 TRBV7-2 CASSLGRYNEQFF
NA TRBJ1-4 TRBV6-2/TRBV6-3 CASSDRYDEKLFF
once TRBJ1-2 TRBV9 CASSPAIGRDTF
NA TRBJ2-2 TRBV18 CASQSTGELFF
NA TRBJ2-3 TRBV9 CASSVAQRGTDTQYF
NA TRBJ1-1 TRBV6-5 CASSYSRENTEAFF
NA TRBJ2-7 TRBV5-1 CASSSQGVEQYF
NA TRBJ1-5 TRBV4-1 CASSQVIGRGGNQPQHF
NA TRBJ1-1 TRBV7-9 CASSLGGGANTEAFF
NA TRBJ2-7 TRBV6-4 CASSWTSGSHNEQYF
once TRBJ1-2 TRBV7-3 CASSATTGQGGYTF
NA TRBJ1-2 TRBV30 CAWSVGSINYGYTF
NA TRBJ2-2 TRBV5-4 CASKKWDRGGSTGELFF
NA TRBJ1-5 TRBV6-1 CASSEPGRPYSNQPQHF
NA TRBJ2-7 TRBV5-8 CASSRTGSFYEQYF
NA TRBJ1-1 TRBV11-2 CASRRGGGTEAFF
NA TRBJ2-7 TRBV6-2/TRBV6-3 CASSYGLAGLGYEQYF
once TRBJ1-1 TRBV28 CASRPGQGRMAFF
NA TRBJ2-5 TRBV5-1 CASSQGTGGQETQYF
NA TRBJ2-7 TRBV29-1 CSVLSGERGLYEQYF
NA TRBJ1-2 TRBV12-2 CASRWGETGYSGYTF
NA TRBJ2-2 TRBV7-8 CASRGGVEGAGTGELFF
once TRBJ2-5 TRBV5-1 CASSVGTYQETQYF
NA TRBJ1-1 TRBV21-1 CASSKPGYARVNTEAFF
once TRBJ2-4 TRBV18 CASSPRPANDGNIQYF
NA TRBJ1-4 TRBV4-1 CASSQTGVATNEKLFF
NA TRBJ1-4 TRBV5-1 CASRIEKVNEKLFF
NA TRBJ1-1 TRBV6-6 CASRGGSGTLNTEAFF
NA TRBJ2-7 TRBV7-9 CASSRSGRGPYEQYF
NA TRBJ1-5 TRBV18 CASSPRDQPQHF
NA TRBJ1-1 TRBV6-5 CASRGTSNTEAFF
NA TRBJ1-1 TRBV30 CAWSSRLGGEAFF
NA TRBJ2-2 TRBV5-4 CASSFYGTGELFF
NA TRBJ1-1 TRBV2 CASSLDLGAFF
NA TRBJ1-1 TRBV6-6 CASSDRVLAEAFF
few TRBJ1-2 TRBV9 CASSVDPGGYGYTF
NA TRBJ2-6 TRBV2 CASRGPAGTGANVLTF
NA TRBJ2-1 TRBV19 CASRSWGQTNNEQFF
NA TRBJ2-7 TRBV7-9 CASSDTGYNEQYF
NA TRBJ2-7 TRBV20-1 CSARKPGEQYF
once TRBJ2-1 TRBV4-1 CASSHIAGEQFF
NA TRBJ1-4 TRBV6-5 CASTTGISTNEKLFF
NA TRBJ2-7 TRBV27 CASSTTGEEQYF
NA TRBJ2-5 TRBV3-1/TRBV3-2 CASSQVHPQETQYF
NA TRBJ2-1 TRBV7-9 CASTFSGTSNAEQFF
NA TRBJ2-7 TRBV30 CAWGGTSGRSEQYF
few TRBJ2-3 TRBV19 CASSRGQGVTDTQYF
NA TRBJ2-2 TRBV7-6 CASSVSSGSFGELFF